Listed below are T cell receptor beta chains from one sample, sequenced in a study of blood T cell repertoires in COVID-19. Libraries were prepared by immunoSEQ multiplex PCR; TCRdb keeps only in-frame clonotypes and omits some of them. The sample shows 200,000 to 300,000 clones, around 85% of them seen only once. Input material: PBMCs or T cells enriched from blood (not recorded which). The receptors here all came from a woman in her 50s with acute COVID-19. CDR3s include the opening cysteine and the closing phenylalanine or tryptophan. The D gene is left open where the match is weak. Expanded clones get a size class; other rows say once, few or many, or leave the size out.

J gene,clone size,D gene,V gene,CDR3 DNA,CDR3 protein
TRBJ1-1,-,TRBD1,TRBV10-3,TGTGCCATCAGGGGACAGATGAACACTGAAGCTTTCTTT,CAIRGQMNTEAFF
TRBJ2-7,-,TRBD2,TRBV19,TGTGCCAGTAGTATAGATATCGGGAGGGAGGTCGTGTACGAGCAGTACTTC,CASSIDIGREVVYEQYF
TRBJ1-4,-,-,TRBV6-5,TGTGCCAGCAGGCACCCCGGGTATAAACTGTTTTTT,CASRHPGYKLFF
TRBJ2-7,-,-,TRBV7-2,TGTGCCAGCAGCTTAGCCTTAGACAGTCCCTACGAGCAGTACTTC,CASSLALDSPYEQYF
TRBJ1-6,once,TRBD1,TRBV6-5,TGTGCCAGCAGTTTCGGGGACAGAAATTCACCCCTCCACTTT,CASSFGDRNSPLHF
TRBJ1-1,-,-,TRBV27,TGTGCCAGCAGTCCGCGACAGCTTGGGAACACTGAAGCTTTCTTT,CASSPRQLGNTEAFF
TRBJ2-7,-,-,TRBV10-3,TGTGCCACAGGACAGAGCACACTTATAAACTACGAGCAGTACTTC,CATGQSTLINYEQYF
TRBJ1-4,-,TRBD1,TRBV11-2,TGTGCCAGTACCGGGACAGGCGATGAAAAACTGTTTTTT,CASTGTGDEKLFF
TRBJ1-4,-,-,TRBV10-3,TGTGCCATCAGTGAGCCCGGGACTGATAATGAAAAACTGTTTTTT,CAISEPGTDNEKLFF
TRBJ1-1,-,TRBD1,TRBV7-8,TGTGCCAGCAGGCGATCAGGGGGGCGTGGGAACACTGAAGCTTTCTTT,CASRRSGGRGNTEAFF
TRBJ1-1,once,TRBD1,TRBV11-2,TGTGCCAGCAGTGCCCAGGGGGCCTTGAACACTGAAGCTTTCTTT,CASSAQGALNTEAFF
TRBJ2-2,-,TRBD1,TRBV27,TGTGCCAGCGGTTTGGGACAGGGACCCCACACCGGGGAGCTGTTTTTT,CASGLGQGPHTGELFF
TRBJ1-2,-,TRBD1,TRBV7-9,TGTGCCAGCAGCTTCGCCGACAGGGCCTATGGCTACACCTTC,CASSFADRAYGYTF
TRBJ1-1,-,-,TRBV5-1,TGCGCCAGCAGCCCTAGGGAGGGGAACACTGAAGCTTTCTTT,CASSPREGNTEAFF
TRBJ2-7,-,TRBD2,TRBV4-3,TGCGCCAGCAGCCAAGCTAGCGGGCGGGCTGGCGAGCAGTACTTC,CASSQASGRAGEQYF
TRBJ1-1,few,-,TRBV6-5,TGTGCCAGCAGCCCCGGCGGGAGAACCACTGAAGCTTTCTTT,CASSPGGRTTEAFF
TRBJ1-4,-,TRBD1,TRBV25-1,TGTGCCAGCAGTGATACGGGGACAGGGCAGGAAAAACTGTTTTTT,CASSDTGTGQEKLFF
TRBJ1-2,-,-,TRBV30,TGTGCCTGGATCACAGGGTATGGAGGCTACACCTTC,CAWITGYGGYTF
TRBJ1-2,-,-,TRBV29-1,TGCAGCGTTTTGCTAGCTACTAACTATGGCTACACCTTC,CSVLLATNYGYTF
TRBJ1-5,few,TRBD1,TRBV27,TGTGCCAGCAGTTTATCCGGACAGGGGCGTCAGCCCCAGCATTTT,CASSLSGQGRQPQHF
TRBJ1-1,-,-,TRBV2,TGTGCCAGCGACAGCGAAAGGGGCGGCACTGAAGCTTTCTTT,CASDSERGGTEAFF
TRBJ2-5,-,TRBD2,TRBV7-6,TGTGCCAGCAGCTTAGGGGCTAGCGGGGGGTTAGAGACCCAGTACTTC,CASSLGASGGLETQYF